This T cell receptor beta chain was retrieved from a study of T-cell memory formation after mild COVID-19. In this sample, this clonotype turned up a few times. TCRdb passed the 5' RACE reads through MiXCR, listing each CDR3 protein once. This table holds about 430,000 distinct CDR3 sequences, 18% found once. Trimming removed 6 bases from V and 3 bases from J; junction bases left unmatched: 21. Germline V gene sequence: CDR1 DFQATT, CDR2 SNEGSKA (reference sequence). The CDR3 covers 19 residues. The chain recombines TRBV20-1 with TRBJ2-1, with TRBD2 identical over 9 bases. The sequencing sample was made of PBMCs or a T cell subset sorted from them (not recorded which). This TCR was sampled from a man between 18 and 35 years old who had mild COVID-19 (a few samples of this study predate the infection). Cell type and time point are not known. The CDR3: CSATLLAGQYNLYYNEQFF. The CDR3 DNA reads as TGCAGTGCCACCCTTCTAGCGGGGCAATACAATCTTTACTACAATGAGCAGTTCTTC.